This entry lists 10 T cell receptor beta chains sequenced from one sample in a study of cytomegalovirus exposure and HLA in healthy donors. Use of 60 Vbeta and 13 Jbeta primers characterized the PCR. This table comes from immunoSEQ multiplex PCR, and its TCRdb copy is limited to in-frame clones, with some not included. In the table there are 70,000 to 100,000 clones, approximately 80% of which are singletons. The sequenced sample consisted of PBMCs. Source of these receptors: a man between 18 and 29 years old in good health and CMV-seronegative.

In nucleotides, the CDR3 is TGTGCCAGCTCACCAAGGTCGCAGGGCCGCGAGCAGTACTTC. This encodes CASSPRSQGREQYF. V is TRBV18 and J is TRBJ2-7, with D maybe TRBD1 (5 bases). Germline-derived CDR1 and CDR2 are KGHSH and LQKENI. V shed 2 bases and J shed 6 bases, with 14 bases lying between them. The CDR3 covers 14 residues.

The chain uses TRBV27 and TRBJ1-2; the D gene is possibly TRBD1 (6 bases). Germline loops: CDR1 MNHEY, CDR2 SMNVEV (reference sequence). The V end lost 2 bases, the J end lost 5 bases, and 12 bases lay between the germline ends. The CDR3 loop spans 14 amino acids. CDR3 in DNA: TGTGCCAGCAGTTTAACCGGGACAAAGTATGGCTACACCTTC. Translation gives CASSLTGTKYGYTF.

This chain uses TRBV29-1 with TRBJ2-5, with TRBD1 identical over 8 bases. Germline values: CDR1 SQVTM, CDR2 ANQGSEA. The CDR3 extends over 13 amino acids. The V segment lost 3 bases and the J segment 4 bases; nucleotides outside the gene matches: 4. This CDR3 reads CSVDRGQGETQYF. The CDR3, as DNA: TGCAGCGTTGACAGGGGGCAGGGAGAGACCCAGTACTTC.

The chain's CDR3 is CASSPGQGIWYEKLFF. Here the CDR3 DNA reads TGTGCCAGCAGCCCCGGACAGGGTATCTGGTATGAAAAACTGTTTTTT. This sequence joins TRBV7-2 and TRBJ1-4; 8 bases are shared with TRBD1. This CDR3 has 16 residues. Trimming took 5 bases from V and 6 from J; bases not matched to a gene: 11. The germline gives CDR1 SGHTA, CDR2 FQGNSA.

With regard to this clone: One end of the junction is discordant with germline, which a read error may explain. The CDR3 loop reads CASSKDRGPSYSNQPPHF. The DNA of the CDR3 is TGTGCCAGCAGCAAGGACAGGGGGCCTTCTTATAGCAATCAGCCCCCGCATTTT. The rearrangement joins TRBV28 to TRBJ1-5, with TRBD1 matching over 11 bases. The CDR3 spans 18 residues. Germline CDR1 and CDR2: MDHEN and SYDVKM.

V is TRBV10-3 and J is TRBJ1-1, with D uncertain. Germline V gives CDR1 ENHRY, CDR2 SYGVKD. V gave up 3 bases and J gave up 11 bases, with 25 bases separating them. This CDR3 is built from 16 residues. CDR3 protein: CAISETRDGPGGLAFF. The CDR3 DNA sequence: TGTGCCATCAGTGAAACCCGAGACGGTCCCGGAGGGTTGGCTTTCTTT.

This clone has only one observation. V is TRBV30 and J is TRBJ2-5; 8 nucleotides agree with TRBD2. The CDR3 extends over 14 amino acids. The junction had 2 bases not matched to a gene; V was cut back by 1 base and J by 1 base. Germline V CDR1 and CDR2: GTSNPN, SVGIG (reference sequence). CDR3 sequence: CAWSAGLAQETQYF. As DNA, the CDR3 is TGTGCCTGGAGTGCCGGACTAGCCCAAGAGACCCAGTACTTC.

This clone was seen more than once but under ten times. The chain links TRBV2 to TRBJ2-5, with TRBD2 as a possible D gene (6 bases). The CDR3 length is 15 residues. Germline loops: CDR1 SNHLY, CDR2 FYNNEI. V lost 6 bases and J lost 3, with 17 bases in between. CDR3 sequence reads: CASRPTSMGKETQYF. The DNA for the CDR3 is TGTGCCAGCAGGCCGACTAGTATGGGAAAAGAGACCCAGTACTTC.

CDR3 amino acids: CSSLRYRGNEQFF. As DNA, the CDR3 is TGCAGCTCCCTCCGGTACAGGGGCAATGAGCAGTTCTTC. This chain connects TRBV29-1 to TRBJ2-1; TRBD1 agrees at 7 bases. The CDR3 extends over 13 amino acids. V lost 8 bases to trimming and J lost 6 bases; unmatched junction nucleotides: 10. Germline V gives CDR1 SQVTM, CDR2 ANQGSEA.

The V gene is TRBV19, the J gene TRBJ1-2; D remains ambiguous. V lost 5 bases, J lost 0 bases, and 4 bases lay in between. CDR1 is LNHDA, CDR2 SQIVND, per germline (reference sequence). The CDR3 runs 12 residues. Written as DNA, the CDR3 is TGTGCCAGTAGTCAGACTAACTATGGCTACACCTTC. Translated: CASSQTNYGYTF.